This T cell receptor beta chain was sequenced for a study of blood T cell repertoires in COVID-19. Across the study: The United States, Italy and Spain provided the acute and convalescent COVID-19 samples. Sample material is recorded as cDNA or gDNA derived from T cells, B-cell-depleted T cells, or PBMCs.

Under the authors' procedure: Amplification of reference gene primers was used by the study to estimate nucleated cell counts. Profiling relied on immunoSEQ multiplex PCR, and the TCRdb table lists in-frame clones only, not all of them. V and J calls and clone size follow that table, whereas D and trimming were derived from the DNA. The sample has a few hundred thousand clones, around nine tenths seen once. The receptor was derived from a man aged 60-69 years who had recovered from COVID-19. The material sequenced was peripheral blood.

CDR3 region: CASSKVSGTGNPKQFF. The CDR3 bases are TGTGCCAGCAGCAAAGTTTCGGGGACAGGGAACCCCAAACAGTTCTTC. The chain couples TRBV21-1 to TRBJ2-1; no DNA check was done on the table's D call, TRBD1. TRBV21-1 is designated a pseudogene. The CDR3 contains 16 residues.